This TCR beta chain was found in a study of cytomegalovirus exposure and HLA in healthy donors (dated by TCRdb to 2016 to 2017). About the investigation overall: In an earlier analysis of some 610 of the donors, about 260 Gb of sequence data and 120 million or so unique TCR beta sequences from 180 million or so T cells were reported. A later analysis re-examined previously published TCR beta repertoires from 500 to 700 donors and added high-resolution HLA genotyping to investigate patterns of TCR occurrence. Four or five DR-DQ haplotypes were handled as single units for association and clustering because linkage in the cohort was strong. Besides the first cohort of around 700 subjects, a separate validation cohort made up of around 120 different subjects was used. In an earlier analysis of around 540 of the donors, high-throughput TCR beta sequencing was used to judge whether each TCR beta V gene segment behaved as functional or pseudogenic. The number of typed donors differed by locus: about 629-630 for A, B, C, DRB1 and DQB1; some 540 for DQA1; approximately 600 for DPA1; and some 450 for DPB1. Among several hundred genotyped donors of the cohort, an average of about 220,000 unique TCR beta nucleotide sequences was sequenced per donor, of which roughly 17% were non-productive. HLA typing covered class I and class II loci at four-digit resolution. The study combined high-throughput TCR immunosequencing, statistical association of individual TCRs with disease status, and machine learning to predict cytomegalovirus infection status. Rather than drawing on any new phenotypic data, the later analysis identified candidate immune exposures from TCR beta sequences and the way those sequences occurred across donors. Genome-wide SNP genotypes for about 65% of the 666 donors were used in a later genetic analysis, which treated that subset as a discovery cohort. The study aimed to test whether signatures of past pathogen exposure could be identified by cataloging public T cell receptors. The study used immunosequencing to profile the T cell repertoires of 670 or so subjects and linked those repertoires to cytomegalovirus serostatus. Of the 398 genotyped donors, over 70% fell in the genetic ancestry cluster associated with self-reported Caucasian donors. Donor age, sex, ethnicity and CMV serostatus were collected together with the repertoire data. Every repertoire in the discovery cohort had been generated on one and the same sequencing platform. An early release covering over 500 HLA-typed donors comprised approximately 290 gigabases of sequencing data and around 85 million unique TCR sequences. General conclusions and limits of the study: Correlated functional status among segregating V segments might be attributable to linkage disequilibrium, but an unknown experimental factor could not be ruled out. A few of the identified cytomegalovirus-associated TCR beta chains were confirmed in vitro to be specific for cytomegalovirus antigens. A later genetic analysis associated a missense DCLRE1C variant with V-gene and J-gene trimming of TCR beta chains, and an independent cohort replicated the association. In this cohort, only TCR beta chains were sequenced, and detectable features were limited by the absence of alpha or paired-chain data. Because counts were too low, seventeen rarely observed V segments, including chromosome 9 orphons, were left out of the earlier analysis of a few hundred of the donors. Compared with equally common non-associated chains, HLA-associated TCR beta chains in a later analysis were more clonally expanded and had lower generation probabilities. For the cohort, immune exposure information was limited to CMV serostatus. Most TCR sequences were seen in very few donors, while some public TCRs were found in many individuals. Specific HLA alleles were associated with some 15,000 TCR beta sequences at a false discovery rate of 0.05 in a later analysis. The study gave a list of roughly 150 TCR beta chains associated with cytomegalovirus. Most CMV-associated TCR beta chains appeared to be HLA-restricted in a later analysis, and the HLA associations seemed to be driven largely by CMV exposure. Several of the top co-occurrence clusters appeared to be linked to parvovirus B19, influenza, CMV and Epstein-Barr virus, according to a later analysis. A further reported finding was that TCR beta sequences accurately predicted the HLA-A and HLA-B alleles for most subjects in the first cohort. According to the authors, the approach could potentially be generalized to other disease states and immunological phenotypes. The presence/absence analyses assumed that sequencing depth was roughly uniform across donors, and that assumption may not be true. When HLA alleles, especially DR and DQ, strongly co-occurred, TCR associations were difficult to assign to individual alleles. A cluster of highly shared sequence variants was judged likely to be a technical artifact of the sequencing pipeline. In a later analysis, the rate of TCR association differed among HLA loci, with DRB1 alleles having the most associated TCRs and HLA-C alleles having the fewest. A later genetic analysis reported fewer N-insertions in productive TCRs among donors in an Asian-associated ancestry cluster than the roughly 700-donor mean. Some IMGT-functional V segments, including TRBV6-2 and TRBV6-3, could not be distinguished by the 87-base-pair reads and were therefore excluded. In an earlier analysis of roughly 500 of the donors, most TCR beta V segments appeared in productive rearrangements about 87% or about 30% of the time, broadly matching IMGT annotations. Because HLA typing was unavailable for some donors at each locus, only the typed subset was used in association tests. Cytomegalovirus status was reported to be diagnosed by the classifier with high specificity and sensitivity in both the original and validation cohorts.

The CDR3 sequence holds 14 residues, the cysteine and phenylalanine included. Just the 42-base CDR3 DNA is kept, in frame starting at base 1. CDR1 and CDR2, per the germline V gene, are SNHLY and FYNNEI. V lost 7 bases and J lost 4 bases, and the count of bases not matched to a germline gene is 7. The library was obtained by the immunoSEQ multiplex PCR assay. For the multiplex PCR, a mixture combining 60 forward primers for TCR Vbeta segments and 13 reverse primers for TCR Jbeta segments was used. The CDR3 region of rearranged TCR beta genes was amplified from genomic DNA by a multiplex PCR assay. On the Illumina HiSeq System, the amplified TCR beta libraries were sequenced as 87-base-pair reads. The source study handled its data this way. A later analysis tallied about 77 million unique TCR beta chains across the 666 repertoires, and about 12 million of those chains were shared by two or more donors. To remove PCR and sequencing errors, raw reads were error-corrected and collapsed into unique sequences using a nearest-neighbor algorithm that merged closely related sequences. Alignment of CDR3 sequences to IMGT reference sequences was used to assign V, D and J gene segments. For a sequence to be retained, a match of at least six nucleotides to both a V gene segment and a J gene segment was required. A rearrangement was called productive if the CDR3 had no stop codons and remained in frame with V and J, and every other rearrangement was called non-productive. Following IMGT convention, CDR3 was defined as the stretch from the second conserved V-encoded cysteine to the conserved J-encoded phenylalanine. Sequences without an unambiguous match to a single V gene segment were excluded from the earlier analysis of approximately 600 of the donors. An earlier analysis of several hundred of the donors called V segments functional above 56.7% productive rearrangements and segregating when the between-donor standard deviation exceeded 5%. A statistical classification framework was built to diagnose cytomegalovirus status from the catalog of TCR beta chain sequences. A later analysis assigned V and J genes by comparing TCR nucleotide sequences with IMGT/GENE-DB human TR gene sequences. The TCRdist pipeline was used in a later analysis to assign CDR3 sequences and most-parsimonious VDJ recombination scenarios. A later analysis defined each TCR beta chain by its CDR3 amino acid sequence plus V-gene family, and excluded reads lacking a unique V-gene family. A later analysis removed 450 to 600 highly shared, low-generation-probability nucleotide sequences to deal with suspected cross-contamination and a sequencing artifact. In a later analysis, a clonal expansion index was calculated for each public chain from normalized within-repertoire ranks of inferred template counts. In a later analysis, generation probabilities were computed with a VDJ recombination model fitted to out-of-frame rearrangements, and the resulting probabilities were checked against IGoR. A later analysis scored TCR-TCR, TCR-HLA and TCR-CMV co-occurrence with hypergeometric tests, applying a repertoire-size bias correction to TCR pairs. False discovery rates were estimated in a later analysis by permuting HLA or CMV assignments 20 times. In a later analysis, co-occurring TCRs were grouped using DBSCAN, with TCRdist sequence similarity added in when clustering inside HLA-allele-positive subsets. Repertoires with fewer than 30,000 or more than 120,000 public chains were left out of co-occurrence clustering, as were about 5 repertoires with anomalous nucleotide sharing. TCRdb limited this immuneACCESS table to in-frame rearrangements with V and J called. A share of clones is missing; checked studies link under half to unresolved V genes, and the rest is unexplained. V and J calls and clone size follow that table, whereas D and trimming were derived from the DNA. For this sample there are 200,000 or so clones; 65% to 85% appear just once. Under 0.85% of the sample goes to the ten largest clones.

The cohort comprised under 700 healthy bone marrow donors. At the time of sampling, all cohort members were nominally healthy, though unrecorded immune exposures were likely present. The donor tested CMV seronegative, placing the donor among the 300 to 450 seronegative members of the cohort. Every donor gave a peripheral blood sample, and the peripheral blood mononuclear cells from that sample were used for TCR beta sequencing. The Qiagen DNeasy Blood Extraction Kit was used to extract genomic DNA from the blood cell samples. Points on this clone: Its antigen remains undetermined. Base qualities are not at hand, and no much larger clone is one base apart.

The TCR sequence derives from a boy aged 2-15 years in good health and CMV-seronegative. The chain links TRBV2 with TRBJ1-2; 9 bases in the middle match TRBD1. The sequenced sample consisted of PBMCs. The CDR3: CASKRDRDIYGYTF. The sequenced DNA: TGTGCCAGCAAAAGGGACAGGGATATCTATGGCTACACCTTC.